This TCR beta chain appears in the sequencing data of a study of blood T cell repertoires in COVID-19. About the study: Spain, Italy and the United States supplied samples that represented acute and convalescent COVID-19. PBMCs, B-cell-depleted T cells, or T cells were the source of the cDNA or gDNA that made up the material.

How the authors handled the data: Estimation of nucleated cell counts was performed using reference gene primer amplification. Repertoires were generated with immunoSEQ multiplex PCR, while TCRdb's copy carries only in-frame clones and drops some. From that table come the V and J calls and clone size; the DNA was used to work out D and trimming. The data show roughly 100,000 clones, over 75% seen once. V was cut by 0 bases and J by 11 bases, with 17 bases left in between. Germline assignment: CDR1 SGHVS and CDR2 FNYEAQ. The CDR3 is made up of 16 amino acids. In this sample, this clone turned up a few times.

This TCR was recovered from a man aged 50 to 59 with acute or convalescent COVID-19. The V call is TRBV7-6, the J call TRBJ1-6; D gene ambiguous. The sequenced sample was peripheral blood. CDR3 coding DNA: TGTGCCAGCAGCTTAGCGCTCAGGACCGGAGCGGCACCCCTCCACTTT. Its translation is CASSLALRTGAAPLHF.